This T cell receptor beta chain stems from a study of regulatory T cells in long-lasting Graves disease. This clonotype was observed many times. The antigen is unknown. The germline V gene has CDR1 DFQATT and CDR2 SNEGSKA (reference sequence). The CDR3 has 16 amino acids. Unmatched junction bases numbered 12, after V lost 2 bases and J lost 3 bases. Construction of the TCR beta libraries employed iRepertoire HTBI primers in conjunction with Arm-PCR of CDR3 regions. In the original workflow: Samples jointly harbored 55 to 75 TRBV and some 13 TRBJ segments. TCRdb reprocessed the multiplex PCR reads via MiXCR and lists one record per CDR3 protein. The V and J calls come from TCRdb's annotation, not from the publication. The table shows 360,000 or so distinct CDR3 sequences, with more than 20% occurring only once. Broader study findings: The study examined only peripheral blood, not thyroid tissue. When disease was persistent, TRBV28, TRBJ1-2 and TRBJ2-5 were the favored segments.

Indicated time point: persistent/refractory GD, antithyroid drugs over 5 years with positive TRAb. PBMC-derived RNA was used for the TCR library. This clonotype originated in a woman in her thirties or forties with Graves disease. The specimen was peripheral blood mononuclear cells (PBMCs), collected when the disease was refractory, from a patient treated with antithyroid drugs. V and J are TRBV20-1 and TRBJ1-1, with TRBD1 identical over 7 bases. CDR3 residues: CSARINRGNGHTEAFF. Written as DNA, the CDR3 is TGCAGTGCTAGAATCAACAGGGGAAATGGGCACACTGAAGCTTTCTTT.